This TCR beta chain was captured by sequencing in a study of cytomegalovirus exposure and HLA in healthy donors. Points from the study as a whole: A later analysis appeared to link common viral pathogens to several of the most significant clusters.

Deletions cut 7 bases from V and 10 bases from J, with 17 bases between. Per the germline V gene, CDR1 is ENHRY and CDR2 is SYGVKD. The CDR3 extends over 14 amino acids. PCR used 60 Vbeta primers and 13 Jbeta primers. This table comes from immunoSEQ multiplex PCR, and its TCRdb copy is limited to in-frame clones, with some not included. The table lists roughly 220,000 clones, 70% to 90% of them singletons. Details on this clone: Antigen: not known.

The sequence came from a man aged 25 to 40 in good health and CMV-seronegative. Specimen: PBMCs. This rearrangement joins TRBV10-3 to TRBJ1-6, with D hard to call. The CDR3 spells CAITGSTEGSPLHF. CDR3 nucleotide sequence: TGTGCCATCACTGGGTCTACCGAGGGATCACCCCTCCACTTT.